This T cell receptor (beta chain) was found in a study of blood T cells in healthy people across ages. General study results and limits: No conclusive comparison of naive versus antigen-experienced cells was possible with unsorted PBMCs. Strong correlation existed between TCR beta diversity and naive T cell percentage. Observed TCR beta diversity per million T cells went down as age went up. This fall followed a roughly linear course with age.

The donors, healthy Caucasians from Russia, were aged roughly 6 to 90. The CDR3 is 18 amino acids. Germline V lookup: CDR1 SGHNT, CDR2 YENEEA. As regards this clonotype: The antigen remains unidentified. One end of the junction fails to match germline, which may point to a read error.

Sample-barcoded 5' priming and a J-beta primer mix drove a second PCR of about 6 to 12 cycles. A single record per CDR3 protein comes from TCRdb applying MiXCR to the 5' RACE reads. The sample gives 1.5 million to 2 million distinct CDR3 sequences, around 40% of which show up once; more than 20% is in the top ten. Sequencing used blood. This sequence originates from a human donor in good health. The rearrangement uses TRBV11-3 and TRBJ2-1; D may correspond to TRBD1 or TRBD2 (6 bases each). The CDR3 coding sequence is TGTGCCAGCAGCCTGACTAGGGGGGCGCGCGATGTTGACAATGAGCAGTTCTTT. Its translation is CASSLTRGARDVDNEQFF.